The 10 T cell receptor beta chains in this list originate from one sample, sequenced in a study of blood T cells in healthy people across ages (dated by TCRdb to between 2014 and 2017). The library was generated by 5' RACE. These reads were obtained on an Illumina HiSeq 2500. The second PCR ran for roughly 7 to 12 cycles and used a J-beta primer mix along with a sample-barcoded 5' primer. TCRdb reprocessed the public reads (quality trimming at Q25 with fastp, clone calling with MiXCR) and kept in-frame beta chains. Under each unique CDR3 protein, matching rows form one entry showing the most common genes and DNA. Across this sample there are fewer than 2,000,000 distinct CDR3 sequences, with about 32% seen only once. The ten largest clonotypes hold around 11% of the sample. The sample comprised blood. The receptors shown here come from a woman under 40 in good health.

The chain couples TRBV3-1 to TRBJ2-5, with 7 bases fitting TRBD1. J was trimmed by 3 bases and V by 8 bases; bases with no gene match: 6. The CDR3 spans 13 residues. Germline CDR1 is LGHDT and CDR2 is YNNKEL (reference sequence). The CDR3 sequence is CASGGQIKETQYF. The CDR3 bases are TGTGCCAGCGGGGGACAGATAAAAGAGACCCAGTACTTC.

The chain is built from TRBV27 and TRBJ2-4; 9 nucleotides agree with TRBD2. With the DNA end fitting TRBJ2-7 better, the J assignment may be wrong. The CDR3 spans 14 residues. CDR1 and CDR2 (germline): MNHEY, SMNVEV (reference sequence). The CDR3 protein is CASSPSVAGAEQYF. In DNA, the CDR3 is TGTGCCAGCAGTCCGTCGGTAGCGGGAGCCGAGCAGTACTTC.

This clonotype has just one count. This may be a read error: a much more frequent sequence differs by one nucleotide. The chain has TRBV29-1 and TRBJ2-1, with D tentatively TRBD1 (6 bases). The germline V gene has CDR1 SQVTM and CDR2 ANQGSEA. This CDR3 has 13 residues. In DNA, the CDR3 is TGCGGCGTACTTGAAGGGGGCTACAATGAGCAGTTCTTC. Translated, it gives CGVLEGGYNEQFF.

This clonotype was seen a handful of times. The chain couples TRBV15 to TRBJ2-6; TRBD2 aligns across 7 bases. The germline V gene encodes CDR1 LNHNV and CDR2 YYDKDF (reference sequence). The CDR3 loop spans 20 amino acids. V lost 4 bases and J lost 0; bases outside the gene matches: 15. For the CDR3, the DNA is TGTGCCACCAGCAAACAGCTTCTTCCTAGCGGCATCTCTGGGGCCAACGTCCTGACTTTC. Amino acid sequence: CATSKQLLPSGISGANVLTF.

The CDR3: CASSLDGLGGSTDTQYF. The DNA of the CDR3 is TGCGCCAGCAGCTTGGATGGACTAGGAGGGTCCACAGATACGCAGTATTTT. V usage is TRBV5-1 and J usage is TRBJ2-3, with TRBD2 matching over 7 bases. The V gene's germline CDR1 is SGHRS and CDR2 YFSETQ. V shed 0 bases, J shed 2 bases, and the junction held 9 bases outside the gene matches. CDR3 length: 17 residues.

The chain joins TRBV5-1 to TRBJ1-2; D not certain. The length of the CDR3 is 14 residues. Germline values: CDR1 SGHRS, CDR2 YFSETQ. The ends were cut back, 0 bases at V and 8 bases at J, with 14 bases in the middle. For the CDR3, the DNA is TGCGCCAGCAGCTTGGAACTTCCGGGCACAGGCTACACCTTC. The encoded protein is CASSLELPGTGYTF.

This clonotype was counted a few times. The V and J genes are TRBV10-3 and TRBJ1-5; D is possibly TRBD1 (6 bases). Germline CDR1 and CDR2: ENHRY and SYGVKD. V lost 0 bases and J 5 bases, leaving 8 bases between the germline ends. The CDR3 totals 14 residues. DNA of the CDR3: TGTGCCATCAGTGAGTCGGAGGGGGATCAGCCCCAGCATTTT. Protein: CAISESEGDQPQHF.

This clonotype came up a few times. V is TRBV7-9 and J is TRBJ1-4, with D uncertain. The V gene's germline CDR1 is SEHNR and CDR2 FQNEAQ (reference sequence). Between the trimmed V and J ends, which lost 1 base and 5 bases, there was a span of 11 bases. The CDR3 is 15 residues long. Here the CDR3 DNA reads TGTGCCAGCAGCTTAGGAGGCCAGAAAAATGAAAAACTGTTTTTT. Translating gives CASSLGGQKNEKLFF.

This clonotype was counted only a few times. The V call is TRBV5-1, the J call TRBJ2-6; a weak D match, TRBD2 (5 bases). CDR3 length: 17 residues. Germline V gene lookup returns CDR1 SGHRS and CDR2 YFSETQ. Trimming pared 0 bases from V and 2 bases from J, leaving 12 bases between. The CDR3 loop reads CASSLAGILAGANVLTF. The CDR3 DNA reads TGCGCCAGCAGCTTGGCCGGGATTCTGGCTGGGGCCAACGTCCTGACTTTC. The entire variable domain, with the rest obtained from reference TRBV5-1 and TRBJ2-6, is as follows: KAGVTQTPRYLIKTRGQQVTLSCSPISGHRSVSWYQQTPGQGLQFLFEYFSETQRNKGNFPGRFSGRQFSNSRSEMNVSTLELGDSALYLCASSLAGILAGANVLTFGAGSRLTVL.

The chain recombines TRBV3-1 with TRBJ2-1, with TRBD2 matching 7 bases. Germline assignment: CDR1 LGHDT and CDR2 YNNKEL (reference sequence). The CDR3 is made up of 13 amino acids. The V segment lost 0 bases and the J segment 13 bases; nucleotides outside the gene matches: 6. The CDR3 here is CASSQDAGETQFF. As DNA, the CDR3 is TGTGCCAGCAGCCAAGACGCGGGAGAGACCCAGTTCTTC.